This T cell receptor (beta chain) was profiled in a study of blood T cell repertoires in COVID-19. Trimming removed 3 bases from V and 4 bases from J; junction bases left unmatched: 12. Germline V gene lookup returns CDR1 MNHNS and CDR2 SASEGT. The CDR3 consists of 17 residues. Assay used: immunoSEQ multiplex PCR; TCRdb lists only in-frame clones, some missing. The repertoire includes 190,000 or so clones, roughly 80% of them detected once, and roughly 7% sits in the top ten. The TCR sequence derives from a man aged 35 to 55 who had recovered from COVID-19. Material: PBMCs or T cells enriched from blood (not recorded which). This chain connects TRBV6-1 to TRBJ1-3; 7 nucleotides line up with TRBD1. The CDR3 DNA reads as TGTGCCAGCAGTGACTTAAATCGACAGGGTTCGGGAAACACCATATATTTT. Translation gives CASSDLNRQGSGNTIYF.